The 29 T cell receptor beta chains below all came from one sample that was sequenced in a study of post-analysis software for immune sequencing data. Study observations and caveats: Roughly 5 TRBV segments (TRBV5-6, TRBV5-1 and TRBV20-1 among them) occurred more frequently in patients than in controls.

What these receptors recognize is not known. Incorporated into the TCR beta cDNA libraries were unique molecular identifiers, which served to reduce PCR and sequencing biases. TCRdb used MiXCR to reprocess the PCR reads, holding one entry per CDR3 protein. Of hundreds of thousands of distinct CDR3 sequences detected, roughly three fifths appear once; the ten largest clones hold approximately 10%. Sequences were obtained from blood. The receptors were gathered from a girl aged 2-10 years with multiple sclerosis.

V is TRBV29-1 and J is TRBJ2-3, with 13 nucleotides matching TRBD2. CDR3 size: 14 residues. Germline values: CDR1 SQVTM, CDR2 ANQGSEA. Trimming removed 5 bases from V and 6 bases from J; junction bases left unmatched: 5. The CDR3 region has the DNA TGCAGCGTTACCAGACTAGCGGGGGGCGATACGCAGTATTTT. Translation gives CSVTRLAGGDTQYF.

The chain couples TRBV6-9 to TRBJ2-1; D gene uncertain. Trimming cost V 0 bases and J 2 bases, with 11 bases left between them. The CDR3 length is 16 residues. Germline CDR1 and CDR2: MNHGY and SVAAGI. CDR3 nucleotides: TGTGCCAGCAGTTATTCGATTGGTTGCCCCTACAATGAGCAGTTCTTC. This translates into CASSYSIGCPYNEQFF.

The chain joins TRBV20-1 to TRBJ1-2; 9 bases are shared with TRBD1. CDR1 and CDR2 (germline): DFQATT, SNEGSKA (reference sequence). The length of the CDR3 is 14 residues. The ends lost 0 bases at V and 2 bases at J; junction bases unmatched: 1. CDR3: CSAREDRGNYGYTF. The DNA for the CDR3 is TGCAGTGCTAGAGAAGACAGGGGGAACTATGGCTACACCTTC.

The rearrangement joins TRBV12-3 or TRBV12-4 to TRBJ2-5; D is unresolved. Trimming removed 8 bases at V and 4 bases at J, with 14 bases between. This CDR3 contains 13 residues. CDR3 in amino acids: CASSLYRRETQYF. The CDR3 DNA follows: TGTGCCAGCTCACTCTACCGCCGAGAGACCCAGTACTTC.

This clonotype has just one count. The genes are TRBV10-3 and TRBJ2-7, with 10 positions matching TRBD2. Germline CDR1 ENHRY, CDR2 SYGVKD. The CDR3 length is 12 residues. J was trimmed by 2 bases and V by 11 bases; bases with no gene match: 3. Here the CDR3 DNA reads TGTGCCTCTAGCGGGAGAGCCTACGAGCAGTACTTC. Its protein is CASSGRAYEQYF.

The chain combines TRBV7-8 with TRBJ1-4, with D uncertain. The length of the CDR3 is 14 residues. Germline loops: CDR1 SGHVS, CDR2 FQNEAQ. The V and J ends lost 1 base and 16 bases respectively, with 19 bases between them. The CDR3 DNA follows: TGTGCCAGCAGCTTAGGGGAAACCCAAGACCCAGGGTTTTTT. Its translation: CASSLGETQDPGFF.

This clonotype has more than one count but fewer than ten. This chain connects TRBV4-2 to TRBJ2-7; D is possibly TRBD2 (6 bases). Trimming removed 3 bases from V and 4 bases from J, with 13 bases in between. Germline values: CDR1 LGHNA, CDR2 YNFKEQ. The CDR3 covers 14 residues. CDR3 sequence: CASSHPGLKYEQYF. CDR3 bases: TGTGCCAGCAGCCACCCGGGACTGAAATACGAGCAGTACTTC.

The rearrangement links TRBV7-7 to TRBJ2-1, with 9 bases aligning to TRBD2. The CDR3 length is 15 residues. Trimming removed 5 bases from V and 7 bases from J; junction bases left unmatched: 9. The germline CDR1 and CDR2 sequences are SSHAT and FNYEAQ (reference sequence). The CDR3 sequence is CASSRTIAGGNEQFF. The CDR3, as DNA: TGTGCCAGCAGCCGAACTATCGCGGGAGGGAATGAGCAGTTCTTC.

This clonotype turned up a few times. This chain uses TRBV7-2 with TRBJ2-5, with 8 bases identical to TRBD1. The CDR3 runs 14 residues. The germline gives CDR1 SGHTA, CDR2 FQGNSA. J gave up 7 bases and V 6 bases, and 10 bases lay outside the gene matches. CDR3 protein: CASSQETGERTQYF. For the CDR3, the DNA is TGTGCCAGCAGTCAAGAGACAGGGGAACGGACCCAGTACTTC.

This chain connects TRBV29-1 to TRBJ2-7, with D tentatively TRBD2 (7 bases). V was clipped by 5 bases and J by 3 bases, with 14 bases between them. CDR3 length: 13 amino acids. The germline V gene has CDR1 SQVTM and CDR2 ANQGSEA. The CDR3 DNA reads as TGCAGCGTTCGGCGGGGGCAGAACTACGAGCAGTACTTC. It encodes CSVRRGQNYEQYF.

The chain is built from TRBV28 and TRBJ2-7; D tentatively fits TRBD1 or TRBD2 (5 bases each). The CDR3 runs 15 residues. Germline lookup yields CDR1 MDHEN and CDR2 SYDVKM. Trimming stripped 5 bases from V and 1 base from J, with 15 bases between. The CDR3 here is CASSPPGPPSYEQYF. CDR3 in DNA: TGTGCCAGCAGTCCTCCGGGACCACCGTCCTACGAGCAGTACTTC.

The chain has TRBV29-1 and TRBJ2-5; possible D gene TRBD2, 5 bases. The germline gives CDR1 SQVTM, CDR2 ANQGSEA. CDR3 size: 13 residues. V dropped 4 bases and J dropped 7 bases, with 16 bases sitting between them. CDR3 loop: CSVGFDRGRTQYF. The CDR3 region has the DNA TGCAGCGTTGGGTTTGACCGGGGAAGGACCCAGTACTTC. The variable domain in full, with the rest retrieved from reference TRBV29-1 and TRBJ2-5, is SAVISQKPSRDICQRGTSLTIQCQVDSQVTMMFWYRQQPGQSLTLIATANQGSEATYESGFVIDKFPISRPNLTFSTLTVSNMSPEDSSIYLCSVGFDRGRTQYFGPGTRLLVL.

This rearrangement joins TRBV20-1 to TRBJ2-1; TRBD1 aligns across 10 bases. This CDR3 comprises 21 residues. V shed 3 bases and J 1 base; nucleotides not matched to a gene: 21. Germline CDR1 reads DFQATT; CDR2 reads SNEGSKA (reference sequence). The CDR3 DNA is TGCAGTGCTAGTCCCCAAATACAGGGGACAGGGGTGTCGATGTCCTACAATGAGCAGTTCTTC. This encodes CSASPQIQGTGVSMSYNEQFF.

This clonotype has more than one count but fewer than ten. The J gene is TRBJ2-7, the V gene TRBV29-1; D is unresolved. Trimming removed 6 bases from V and 0 bases from J, with 15 bases in between. The CDR3 runs 14 residues. Germline CDR1 reads SQVTM; CDR2 reads ANQGSEA. CDR3 coding DNA: TGCAGCGTCAGACCGGCTTCCAGCTCCTACGAGCAGTACTTC. This translates into CSVRPASSSYEQYF.

The chain uses TRBV20-1 and TRBJ1-2, with 9 bases lining up with TRBD1. The germline V gene has CDR1 DFQATT and CDR2 SNEGSKA (reference sequence). V dropped 0 bases and J dropped 4; count of bases not matched to a gene: 6. This CDR3 has 15 amino acids. CDR3 sequence reads: CSAREVTGGAYGYTF. For the CDR3, the DNA is TGCAGTGCTAGAGAAGTGACAGGGGGTGCCTATGGCTACACCTTC.

The CDR3 here is CASSRFSVSSYNEQFF. The DNA of the CDR3 is TGTGCCAGCAGTCGCTTTAGCGTTAGCTCCTACAATGAGCAGTTCTTC. This rearrangement joins TRBV11-2 to TRBJ2-1, with a weak D call TRBD2 (5 bases). The V gene lost 6 bases and the J gene lost 0 bases, with 15 bases spanning the gap. Per germline, CDR1 SGHAT and CDR2 FQNNGV. The CDR3 extends over 16 amino acids.

The table lists this clonotype with a few counts. The chain carries TRBV11-2 and TRBJ1-2; D might be TRBD1 (5 bases). Trimming removed 2 bases from V and 10 bases from J, with 14 bases in between. In germline, CDR1 is SGHAT, CDR2 FQNNGV. This CDR3 spans 13 amino acids. CDR3 sequence (DNA): TGTGCCAGCAGCTTAACTGGACACTTCGACTACACCTTC. Protein sequence: CASSLTGHFDYTF.

The J gene is TRBJ2-1, the V gene TRBV2; 12 bases fit TRBD2. This CDR3 comprises 15 residues. The trim removed 6 bases at V and 3 bases at J, leaving 3 bases unmatched. Germline V lookup: CDR1 SNHLY, CDR2 FYNNEI. The CDR3 nucleotides are TGTGCCAGCAGAATGACTAGCGGGAGCTACAATGAGCAGTTCTTC. Protein product: CASRMTSGSYNEQFF.

V and J are TRBV21-1 and TRBJ2-1. TRBV21-1 is recorded as a pseudogene. The CDR3 length is 15 residues. CDR3 coding DNA: TGTGCCAGCACCACCTACAGGGGCTCCTACAATGAGCAGTTCTTC. Its protein is CASTTYRGSYNEQFF.

The chain has TRBV7-2 and TRBJ2-4, with D perhaps TRBD1 or TRBD2 (6 bases each). The V gene's germline CDR1 is SGHTA and CDR2 FQGNSA. The CDR3 contains 16 residues. The V and J ends lost 2 bases and 0 bases respectively, with 11 bases between them. The chain's CDR3 is CASSLTGTLAKNIQYF. CDR3 nucleotide sequence: TGTGCCAGCAGCTTAACAGGGACTTTAGCCAAAAACATTCAGTACTTC. Looking up the rest from reference TRBV7-2 and TRBJ2-4 gives the full variable domain: GAGVSQSPSNKVTEKGKDVELRCDPISGHTALYWYRQSLGQGLEFLIYFQGNSAPDKSGLPSDRFSAERTGGSVSTLTIQRTQQEDSAVYLCASSLTGTLAKNIQYFGAGTRLSVL.

This chain links TRBV11-3 with TRBJ1-1; D perhaps matches TRBD1 (6 bases). The CDR3 sequence is 13 residues long. The ends were cut back, 1 base at V and 7 bases at J, with 10 bases in the middle. In germline, CDR1 is SGHNT, CDR2 YENEEA. The CDR3 spells CASSLGGQIEAFF. The CDR3 DNA reads as TGTGCCAGCAGCTTAGGTGGACAGATTGAAGCTTTCTTT. The variable domain in full, with the rest retrieved from reference TRBV11-3 and TRBJ1-1, is EAGVVQSPRYKIIEKKQPVAFWCNPISGHNTLYWYLQNLGQGPELLIRYENEEAVDDSQLPKDRFSAERLKGVDSTLKIQPAELGDSAVYLCASSLGGQIEAFFGQGTRLTVV.

J is TRBJ2-1 and V is TRBV12-3 or TRBV12-4; 11 nucleotides agree with TRBD2. The CDR3 has 15 residues. The junction had 5 bases not matched to a gene; V was cut back by 7 bases and J by 3 bases. The CDR3 spells CASTWGTSGYNEQFF. Here the CDR3 DNA reads TGTGCCAGCACTTGGGGGACTAGCGGCTACAATGAGCAGTTCTTC.

The chain joins TRBV20-1 to TRBJ2-7; 10 bases fit TRBD2. The J call could be wrong; TRBJ2-5 is a better fit for the DNA end. The CDR3 consists of 15 residues. CDR1 DFQATT and CDR2 SNEGSKA come from the germline V gene (reference sequence). The DNA for the CDR3 is TGCAGTGCTAGACTAGCGGGGGACGCTGGGGAGACCCAGTACTTC. Its translation: CSARLAGDAGETQYF.

This clonotype was found a few times. This chain joins TRBV5-1 and TRBJ2-1; 11 bases map to TRBD2. Germline V gene lookup returns CDR1 SGHRS and CDR2 YFSETQ. The CDR3 is made up of 15 amino acids. V was clipped by 0 bases and J by 8 bases; unmatched bases: 4. The CDR3 bases are TGCGCCAGCAGCTTGGAACTAGCGGGAGTATATGAGCAGTTCTTC. It yields the protein CASSLELAGVYEQFF.

This CDR3 reads CSVEQYGYTF. CDR3 in DNA: TGCAGCGTTGAGCAGTATGGCTACACCTTC. The chain links TRBV29-1 to TRBJ1-2; D gene uncertain. CDR1 and CDR2 (germline): SQVTM, ANQGSEA. The CDR3 is 10 residues long. V was shortened by 3 bases and J by 5 bases, with 4 bases between the two germline ends.

This clonotype was found a few times. V is TRBV27 and J is TRBJ2-7; D perhaps matches TRBD2 (6 bases). This CDR3 contains 15 residues. CDR1 MNHEY and CDR2 SMNVEV come from the germline V gene (reference sequence). Trimming took off 5 bases at V and 0 bases at J, with 14 bases between the two ends. CDR3 bases: TGTGCCAGCAGTCCGGCGGGGACGGACTCCTACGAGCAGTACTTC. It encodes CASSPAGTDSYEQYF.

In this sample, this clonotype turned up once. The chain joins TRBV10-3 to TRBJ1-2; 7 bases align to TRBD1. The ends lost 5 bases at V and 4 bases at J; junction bases unmatched: 7. Germline loops: CDR1 ENHRY, CDR2 SYGVKD. The CDR3 is 14 amino acids. The CDR3 sequence is CAISRRQGTYGYTF. Here the CDR3 DNA reads TGTGCCATCAGTCGACGACAGGGAACCTATGGCTACACCTTC.

The rearrangement links TRBV20-1 to TRBJ1-5, with D hard to call. Germline CDR1 is DFQATT and CDR2 is SNEGSKA (reference sequence). Trimming removed 0 bases from V and 0 bases from J, with 12 bases in between. The CDR3 has 16 residues. The CDR3 reads CSARDGSRFSNQPQHF. The CDR3 nucleotides read TGCAGTGCTAGAGATGGCAGCCGTTTTAGCAATCAGCCCCAGCATTTT.

The sample holds a few counts of this clonotype. The chain employs TRBV5-5 and TRBJ2-7, with TRBD2 matching 9 bases. The CDR3 has 18 residues. Trimming took 0 bases from V and 0 from J; bases not matched to a gene: 10. Per germline, CDR1 SGHKS and CDR2 YYEKEE (reference sequence). The CDR3 bases are TGTGCCAGCAGCTTGGTTAGGTTAGCGGGAGCCAACTCCTACGAGCAGTACTTC. Its protein is CASSLVRLAGANSYEQYF.